This T cell receptor beta chain originates from a study of persistence of HIV-infected CD4 T cells. Sequencing used immunoSEQ version 4 in survey mode. Profiling relied on immunoSEQ multiplex PCR, and the TCRdb table lists in-frame clones only, not all of them. Of about 64,000 clones in the sample, 70% to 75% were seen once. As regards this clone: The antigen remains unidentified.

Cells were stimulated with overlapping HIV-1 Gag 15-mer peptides. CD40L/CD69 double-negative CD45RO-high memory CD4+ T cells were collected. Trimming cost V 2 bases and J 8 bases, with 13 bases left between them. The CDR3 covers 14 residues. CDR1 and CDR2 (germline): SGHTA, FQGTGA. The V and J genes are TRBV7-3 and TRBJ2-1; D possibly corresponds to TRBD1 (7 bases). The sequenced sample was CD4+ T cells sorted from PBMCs after approximately 20-hour stimulation, obtained from a patient who received antiretroviral therapy. This clonotype originated in an adult man with HIV who was CMV-seropositive. The CDR3 spells CASSLQGGMDEQFF. CDR3 DNA: TGTGCCAGCAGCTTACAGGGGGGAATGGATGAGCAGTTCTTC.